The 12 T cell receptor beta chains in this list originate from one sample, sequenced in a study of regulatory T cells in long-lasting Graves disease. Researchers made TCR beta libraries by using iRepertoire HTBI primers and running Arm-PCR on CDR3 regions. TCRdb reprocessed the multiplex PCR reads with MiXCR, giving one entry per CDR3 protein. Here the sample spans 650,000 to 850,000 distinct CDR3 sequences, 30% being singletons. Time point described: persistent/refractory GD, antithyroid drugs over 5 years with positive TRAb. Construction of the TCR library relied on RNA isolated from PBMCs. The specimen comprised peripheral blood mononuclear cells (PBMCs), sampled when the disease was refractory, from a patient treated with antithyroid drugs. The receptors come from a female donor with Graves disease.

The chain couples TRBV20-1 to TRBJ2-3; D is uncertain. Germline V gives CDR1 DFQATT, CDR2 SNEGSKA (reference sequence). The V end was cut by 0 bases, the J end by 2 bases, with 15 bases between. The CDR3 spans 16 residues. CDR3 nucleotides: TGCAGTGCTAGAGATCCCCGCCCAACAGCCACAGATACGCAGTATTTT. Translation: CSARDPRPTATDTQYF.

This clonotype was counted a few times. This rearrangement joins TRBV28 to TRBJ1-3; D remains unclear. Germline loops: CDR1 MDHEN, CDR2 SYDVKM. This CDR3 is built from 14 residues. Trimming took 7 bases from V and 4 from J, leaving 14 bases between them. CDR3 DNA sequence: TGTGCCAGCACTAAAATGGTGTCCGGAAACACCATATATTTT. Translation gives CASTKMVSGNTIYF.

This clonotype was counted only a few times. This rearrangement joins TRBV30 to TRBJ2-7; maybe TRBD2 (5 bases). Germline CDR1 is GTSNPN and CDR2 is SVGIG (reference sequence). CDR3 size: 11 residues. V was clipped by 0 bases and J by 7 bases, with 7 bases between them. The CDR3, as DNA: TGTGCCTGGAGTGTTGGCGGGGAGCAGTACTTC. This gives the protein CAWSVGGEQYF.

This clonotype was detected ten times or more. The chain employs TRBV6-1 and TRBJ1-6; D is undetermined. V was shortened by 4 bases and J by 8 bases, with 12 bases between the two germline ends. This CDR3 comprises 14 residues. Germline CDR1 and CDR2: MNHNS and SASEGT. CDR3 DNA: TGTGCCAGCAGTGCATGGAAGAGGGATTCACCCCTCCACTTT. Protein: CASSAWKRDSPLHF.

This chain joins TRBV6-1 and TRBJ1-5; D remains ambiguous. Looked up from germline, CDR1 is MNHNS and CDR2 is SASEGT. V lost 2 bases, J lost 2 bases, and 10 bases lay in between. The CDR3 runs to 15 residues. The CDR3 DNA is TGTGCCAGCAGTGAATTGCGGGGTGGCAATCAGCCCCAGCATTTT. Amino acid sequence: CASSELRGGNQPQHF.

The rearrangement joins TRBV20-1 to TRBJ1-1, with 7 bases that match TRBD1. Germline V gene lookup returns CDR1 DFQATT and CDR2 SNEGSKA (reference sequence). The CDR3 runs to 15 residues. After removal of 0 bases from V and 4 bases from J, the junction contained 8 bases not matched to a gene. This CDR3 reads CSARDETGVLTEAFF. CDR3 sequence (DNA): TGCAGTGCTAGAGACGAAACAGGGGTTCTCACTGAAGCTTTCTTT.

This clonotype was picked up a small number of times. This chain links TRBV7-6 with TRBJ1-1; D remains unclear. The ends were cut back, 5 bases at V and 0 bases at J, with 13 bases in the middle. The CDR3 spans 15 residues. Germline V lookup: CDR1 SGHVS, CDR2 FNYEAQ. CDR3 DNA: TGTGCCAGCAGCCCCTCCGCGGGAGTGAACACTGAAGCTTTCTTT. Protein product: CASSPSAGVNTEAFF. The full variable domain, with the rest looked up from reference TRBV7-6 and TRBJ1-1, is GAGVSQSPRYKVTKRGQDVALRCDPISGHVSLYWYRQALGQGPEFLTYFNYEAQQDKSGLPNDRFSAERPEGSISTLTIQRTEQRDSAMYRCASSPSAGVNTEAFFGQGTRLTVV.

This sequence joins TRBV15 and TRBJ1-6, with TRBD1 matching 9 bases. This CDR3 comprises 17 residues. Per germline, CDR1 LNHNV and CDR2 YYDKDF (reference sequence). The V and J ends lost 1 base and 3 bases, in that order; junction bases with no gene match: 4. The CDR3 bases are TGTGCCACCAGCAGAGCTGAGACAGGGGGCTATAATTCACCCCTCCACTTT. It codes for CATSRAETGGYNSPLHF.

The chain recombines TRBV20-1 with TRBJ1-2, with D unclear. The CDR3 loop spans 13 amino acids. The germline V gene encodes CDR1 DFQATT and CDR2 SNEGSKA (reference sequence). Deletions cut 6 bases from V and 6 bases from J, with 17 bases between. The DNA for the CDR3 is TGCAGTGCAGGCGAGGTTAGGAAGAATGGCTACACCTTC. It yields the protein CSAGEVRKNGYTF.

Many counts were recorded for this clonotype. V is TRBV10-3 and J is TRBJ2-5; TRBD2 matches 14 bases. There are 18 residues in the CDR3. The germline V gene has CDR1 ENHRY and CDR2 SYGVKD. The V segment lost 0 bases and the J segment 5 bases; nucleotides outside the gene matches: 8. CDR3 region: CAISESGTSGSQMETQYF. The CDR3 DNA reads TGTGCCATCAGTGAGTCCGGGACTAGCGGGAGTCAGATGGAGACCCAGTACTTC.

The V call is TRBV6-1, the J call TRBJ2-2; 7 bases are shared with TRBD2. This CDR3 comprises 15 residues. Germline trimming cut 5 bases from V and 2 bases from J; bases unmatched to any gene: 5. Germline-derived CDR1 and CDR2 are MNHNS and SASEGT. The CDR3 DNA reads TGTGCCAGCAGTCAGCGGGGAAAAAACACCGGGGAGCTGTTTTTT. This encodes CASSQRGKNTGELFF.

About this clonotype: In this CDR3 the conserved last residue, phenylalanine or tryptophan, is missing, so a read error is likely. The chain recombines TRBV20-1 with TRBJ2-5, with D perhaps matching TRBD1 or TRBD2 (5 bases each). Germline lookup yields CDR1 DFQATT and CDR2 SNEGSKA (reference sequence). Trimming cost V 3 bases and J 2 bases, with 13 bases left between them. The CDR3 is 14 residues long. The CDR3 bases are TGCAGTGCTAGCGTGGGACCGCCGCAAGAGACCCAGTACTCC. Translation gives CSASVGPPQETQYS.